This T cell receptor (beta chain) was profiled in a study of T cell responses to AZD1222 COVID-19 vaccine. Comments on this clone: Its antigen is still unknown.

The V end was cut by 5 bases, the J end by 0 bases, with 16 bases between. From germline, CDR1 is PRHDT and CDR2 FYEKMQ (reference sequence). The CDR3 totals 16 residues. Profiling relied on immunoSEQ multiplex PCR, and the TCRdb table lists in-frame clones only, not all of them. The repertoire holds tens of thousands of clones, with roughly three quarters as singletons. Study observations and caveats: Clonal diversity was possibly underestimated, and white British individuals and females predominated among donors. Vaccine-related CD4 TCRs covered spike, predominating at 160-218 and 743-854. Seropositivity was recorded at baseline in only six AZD1222 recipients.

V usage is TRBV13 and J usage is TRBJ1-1; a weak D match, TRBD1 (5 bases). The sequence came from an adult in good health. Sequencing was performed on peripheral blood, taken on day 0 of MenACWY control vaccination. CDR3 nucleotide sequence: TGTGCCAGCAGCCCGTTCGGGGGGGGGATGAACACTGAAGCTTTCTTT. Its translation: CASSPFGGGMNTEAFF.